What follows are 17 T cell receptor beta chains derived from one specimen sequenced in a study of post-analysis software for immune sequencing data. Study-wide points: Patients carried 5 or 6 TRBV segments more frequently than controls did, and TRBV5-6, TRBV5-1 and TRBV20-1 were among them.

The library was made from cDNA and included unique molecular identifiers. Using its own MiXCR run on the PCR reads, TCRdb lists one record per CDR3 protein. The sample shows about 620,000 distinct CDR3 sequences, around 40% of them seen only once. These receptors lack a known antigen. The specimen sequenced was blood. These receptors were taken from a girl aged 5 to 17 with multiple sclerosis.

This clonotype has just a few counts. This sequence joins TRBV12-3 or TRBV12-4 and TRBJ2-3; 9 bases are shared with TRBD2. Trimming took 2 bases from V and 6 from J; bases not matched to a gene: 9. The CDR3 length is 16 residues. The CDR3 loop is CASSLLLAGEGDTQYF. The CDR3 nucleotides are TGTGCCAGCAGTTTATTATTAGCGGGAGAAGGGGATACGCAGTATTTT.

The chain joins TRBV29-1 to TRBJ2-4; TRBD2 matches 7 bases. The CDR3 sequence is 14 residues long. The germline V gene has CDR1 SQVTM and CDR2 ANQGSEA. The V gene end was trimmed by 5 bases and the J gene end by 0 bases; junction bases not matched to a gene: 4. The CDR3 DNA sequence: TGCAGCGTTTCTAGCGGCCTAGCCAAAAACATTCAGTACTTC. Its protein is CSVSSGLAKNIQYF.

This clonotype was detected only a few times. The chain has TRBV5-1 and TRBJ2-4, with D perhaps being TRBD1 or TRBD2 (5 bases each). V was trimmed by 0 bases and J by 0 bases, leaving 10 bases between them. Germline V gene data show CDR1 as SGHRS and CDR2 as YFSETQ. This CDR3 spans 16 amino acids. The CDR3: CASSLVFGAAKNIQYF. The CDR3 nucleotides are TGCGCCAGCAGCTTGGTTTTCGGGGCAGCCAAAAACATTCAGTACTTC.

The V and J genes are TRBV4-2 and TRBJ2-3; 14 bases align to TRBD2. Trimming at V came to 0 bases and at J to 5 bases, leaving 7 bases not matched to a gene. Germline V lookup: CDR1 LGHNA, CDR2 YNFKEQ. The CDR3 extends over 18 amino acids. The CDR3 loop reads CASSQDRTSGRKVDTQYF. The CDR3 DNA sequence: TGTGCCAGCAGCCAAGATCGGACTAGCGGGAGGAAGGTAGATACGCAGTATTTT.

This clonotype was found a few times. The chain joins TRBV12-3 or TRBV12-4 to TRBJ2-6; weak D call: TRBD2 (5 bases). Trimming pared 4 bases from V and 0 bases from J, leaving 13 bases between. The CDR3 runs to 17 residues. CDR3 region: CASSSTGRSSGANVLTF. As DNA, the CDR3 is TGTGCCAGCAGTTCCACGGGGAGAAGCTCTGGGGCCAACGTCCTGACTTTC.

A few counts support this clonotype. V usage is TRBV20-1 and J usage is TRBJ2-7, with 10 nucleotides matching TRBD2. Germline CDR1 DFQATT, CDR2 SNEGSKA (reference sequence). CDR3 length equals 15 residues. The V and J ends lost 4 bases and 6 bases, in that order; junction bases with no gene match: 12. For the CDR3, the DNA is TGCAGTGCTACCGTACTAGCGGGGCCCTCCGGCGAGCAGTACTTC. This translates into CSATVLAGPSGEQYF.

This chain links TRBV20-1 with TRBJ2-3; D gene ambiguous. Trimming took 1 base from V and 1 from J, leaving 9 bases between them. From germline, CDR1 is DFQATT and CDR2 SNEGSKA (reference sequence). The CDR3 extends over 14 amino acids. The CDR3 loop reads CSARGHLGTDTQYF. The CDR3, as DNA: TGCAGTGCTAGAGGACATTTGGGCACAGATACGCAGTATTTT.

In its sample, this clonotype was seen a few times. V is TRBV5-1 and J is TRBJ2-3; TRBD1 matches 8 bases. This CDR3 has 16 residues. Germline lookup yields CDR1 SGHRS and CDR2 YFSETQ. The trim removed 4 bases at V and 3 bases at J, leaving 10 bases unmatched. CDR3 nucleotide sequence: TGCGCCAGCAGCGATGGACAGGGAGGAGTGACAGATACGCAGTATTTT. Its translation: CASSDGQGGVTDTQYF.

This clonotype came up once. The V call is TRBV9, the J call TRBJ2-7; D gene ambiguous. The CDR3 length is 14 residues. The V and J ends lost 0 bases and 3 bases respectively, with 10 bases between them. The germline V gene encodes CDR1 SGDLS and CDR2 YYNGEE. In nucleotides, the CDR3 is TGTGCCAGCAGCGTAGATGGGAATGGCTACGAGCAGTACTTC. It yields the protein CASSVDGNGYEQYF.

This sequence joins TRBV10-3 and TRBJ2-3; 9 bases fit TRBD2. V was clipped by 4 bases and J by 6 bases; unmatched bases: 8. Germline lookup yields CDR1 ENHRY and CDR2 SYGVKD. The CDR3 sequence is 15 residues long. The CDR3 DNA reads TGTGCCATCAGTGGCGGGAGGGCCTCAGGGGATACGCAGTATTTT. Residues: CAISGGRASGDTQYF.

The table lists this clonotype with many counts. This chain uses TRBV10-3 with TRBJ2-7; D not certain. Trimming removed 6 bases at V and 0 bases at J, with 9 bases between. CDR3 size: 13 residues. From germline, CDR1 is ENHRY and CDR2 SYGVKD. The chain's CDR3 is CAIRDTVSYEQYF. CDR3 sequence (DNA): TGTGCCATCAGAGATACAGTCTCCTACGAGCAGTACTTC.

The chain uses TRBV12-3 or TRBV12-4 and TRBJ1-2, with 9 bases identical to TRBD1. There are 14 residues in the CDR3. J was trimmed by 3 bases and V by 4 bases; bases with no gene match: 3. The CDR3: CASSCTGGDYGYTF. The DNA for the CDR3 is TGTGCCAGCAGTTGCACAGGGGGCGACTATGGCTACACCTTC.

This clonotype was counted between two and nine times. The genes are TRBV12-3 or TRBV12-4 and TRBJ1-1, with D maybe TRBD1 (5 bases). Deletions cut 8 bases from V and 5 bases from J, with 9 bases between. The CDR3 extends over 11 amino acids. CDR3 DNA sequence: TGTGCCAGCTCGGACAAAACTGAAGCTTTCTTT. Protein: CASSDKTEAFF.

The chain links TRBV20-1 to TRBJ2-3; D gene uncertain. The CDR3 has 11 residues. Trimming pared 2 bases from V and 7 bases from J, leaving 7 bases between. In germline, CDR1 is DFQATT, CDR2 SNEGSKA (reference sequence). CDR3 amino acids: CSARSQNTQYF. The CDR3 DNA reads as TGCAGTGCTAGAAGTCAAAATACGCAGTATTTT.

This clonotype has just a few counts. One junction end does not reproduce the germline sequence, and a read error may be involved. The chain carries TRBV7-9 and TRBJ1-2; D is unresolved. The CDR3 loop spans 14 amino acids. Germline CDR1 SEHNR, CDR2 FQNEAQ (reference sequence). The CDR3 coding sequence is TGTGCCAGCAGCCTAGCGGAGGGCCCCTATGGCTACACCTTC. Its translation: CASSLAEGPYGYTF. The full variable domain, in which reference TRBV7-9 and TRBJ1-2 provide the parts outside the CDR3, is DTGVSQNPRHKITKRGQNVTFRCDPISEHNRLYWYRQTLGQGPEFLTYFQNEAQLEKSRLLSDRFSAERPKGSFSTLEIQRTEQGDSAMYLCASSLAEGPYGYTFGSGTRLTVV.

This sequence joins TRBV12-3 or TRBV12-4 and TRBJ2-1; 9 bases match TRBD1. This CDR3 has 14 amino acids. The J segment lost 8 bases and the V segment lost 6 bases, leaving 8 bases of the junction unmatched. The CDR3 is CASRVRDRVDEQFF. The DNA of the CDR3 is TGTGCCAGCAGGGTTAGGGACAGGGTAGATGAGCAGTTCTTC.

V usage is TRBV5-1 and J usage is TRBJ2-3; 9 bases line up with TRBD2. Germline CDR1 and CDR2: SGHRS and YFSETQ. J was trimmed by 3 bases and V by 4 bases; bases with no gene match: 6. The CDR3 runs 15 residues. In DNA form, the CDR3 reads TGCGCCAGCAGCCCCGTAGCGGGGGCTACAGATACGCAGTATTTT. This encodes CASSPVAGATDTQYF.